The following is a TCR beta chain sequence with its context. The antigen remains undetermined. Sequencing was performed with immunoSEQ multiplex PCR; in TCRdb, only in-frame clones are kept and a portion is missing. Of approximately 500,000 clones listed, about 83% are singletons. The record originates from a study of Ad26.COV2.S vaccination and SARS-CoV-2 variants. Study-wide context: The COV1001 Ad26.COV2.S trial arm included the donor. General study points: Substantial breadth in spike-specific CD8+ and CD4+ T cell responses was reportedly seen after vaccination.

V trimming: 5 bases; J trimming: 15 bases; junction bases outside the gene matches: 16. This CDR3 has 14 residues. CDR1 SGHDN and CDR2 FVKESK come from the germline V gene. Treatment described: roughly 20 received Ad26.COV2.S at low or high dose, single or two shots; roughly 5 received placebo; per-sample allocation not given. Sampling happened 63 days after the first vaccine or placebo injection. The V gene is TRBV14, the J gene TRBJ2-4, with 7 bases identical to TRBD2. Specimen: peripheral blood, collected in a trial of Ad26.COV2.S vaccine versus placebo. This TCR derives from a person between 18 and 60 years old who received the Ad26.COV2.S COVID-19 vaccine or a placebo. CDR3 loop: CASSYNPTRTSLYF. CDR3 coding DNA: TGTGCCAGCAGCTACAATCCGACCCGGACTAGTCTGTACTTC.